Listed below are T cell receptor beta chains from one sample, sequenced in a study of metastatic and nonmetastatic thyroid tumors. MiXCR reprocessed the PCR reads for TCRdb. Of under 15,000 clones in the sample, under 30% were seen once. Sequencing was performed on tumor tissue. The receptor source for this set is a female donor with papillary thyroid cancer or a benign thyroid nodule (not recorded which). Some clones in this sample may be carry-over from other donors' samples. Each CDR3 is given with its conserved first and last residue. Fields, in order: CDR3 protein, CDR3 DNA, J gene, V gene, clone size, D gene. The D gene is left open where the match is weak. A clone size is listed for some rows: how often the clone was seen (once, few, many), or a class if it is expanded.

cdr3_aa: CASSSRDSPDTIYF
cdr3_nt: TGTGCCAGCAGCAGCCGGGACAGTCCAGACACCATATATTTT
j_call: TRBJ1-3
v_call: TRBV7-9
clone_size: -
d_call: TRBD1

cdr3_aa: CASSQVRGMWDGYTF
cdr3_nt: TGCGCCAGCAGCCAAGTTCGGGGGATGTGGGATGGCTACACCTTC
j_call: TRBJ1-2
v_call: TRBV4-1
clone_size: many
d_call: -

cdr3_aa: CSARSSGSYEQYF
cdr3_nt: TGCAGTGCTAGATCTAGCGGGAGCTACGAGCAGTACTTC
j_call: TRBJ2-7
v_call: TRBV20-1
clone_size: once
d_call: TRBD2

cdr3_aa: CATSRYRPYEQYF
cdr3_nt: TGTGCCACCAGCAGATACAGGCCCTACGAGCAGTACTTC
j_call: TRBJ2-7
v_call: TRBV15
clone_size: few
d_call: -

cdr3_aa: CATTSGSGATRGEQYF
cdr3_nt: TGTGCCACAACCAGTGGAAGCGGGGCAACGAGGGGCGAGCAGTACTTC
j_call: TRBJ2-7
v_call: TRBV28
clone_size: medium-sized
d_call: TRBD2

cdr3_aa: CATNSWWRCTDTQYF
cdr3_nt: TGTGCCACCAACTCATGGTGGAGATGCACAGATACGCAGTATTTT
j_call: TRBJ2-3
v_call: TRBV12-3/TRBV12-4
clone_size: -
d_call: -

cdr3_aa: CASSETGGYSPLHF
cdr3_nt: TGTGCCAGCAGTGAAACAGGGGGATATTCACCCCTCCACTTT
j_call: TRBJ1-6
v_call: TRBV2
clone_size: -
d_call: TRBD1

cdr3_aa: CAGASPGTGAKNIQYF
cdr3_nt: TGTGCCGGCGCAAGTCCCGGGACAGGGGCCAAAAACATTCAGTACTTC
j_call: TRBJ2-4
v_call: TRBV6-1
clone_size: -
d_call: TRBD1

cdr3_aa: CASRIGGVEGYTF
cdr3_nt: TGCGCCAGCAGGATAGGGGGCGTGGAGGGCTACACCTTC
j_call: TRBJ1-2
v_call: TRBV5-1
clone_size: -
d_call: TRBD1

cdr3_aa: CASSQWTSGGETQYF
cdr3_nt: TGTGCCAGCAGCCAATGGACTAGCGGGGGGGAGACCCAGTACTTC
j_call: TRBJ2-5
v_call: TRBV3-1
clone_size: many
d_call: TRBD2

cdr3_aa: CASSNAGTRLADNEQFF
cdr3_nt: TGTGCCAGCAGCAACGCCGGGACTAGGCTGGCGGACAATGAGCAGTTCTTC
j_call: TRBJ2-1
v_call: TRBV13
clone_size: few
d_call: TRBD2

cdr3_aa: CSATGGQPQHF
cdr3_nt: TGCAGTGCGACAGGGGGTCAGCCCCAGCATTTT
j_call: TRBJ1-5
v_call: TRBV20-1
clone_size: -
d_call: TRBD1

cdr3_aa: CSAYPADFTLYGYTF
cdr3_nt: TGCAGTGCTTATCCGGCCGACTTCACCCTCTATGGCTACACCTTC
j_call: TRBJ1-2
v_call: TRBV20-1
clone_size: once
d_call: -

cdr3_aa: CASSPGHLGAREQYF
cdr3_nt: TGTGCCAGCTCACCGGGGCATCTAGGGGCTCGGGAGCAGTACTTC
j_call: TRBJ2-7
v_call: TRBV18
clone_size: medium-sized
d_call: -

cdr3_aa: CASSPLAGDPGTQYF
cdr3_nt: TGTGCCAGCAGCCCACTAGCGGGGGACCCAGGGACCCAGTACTTC
j_call: TRBJ2-5
v_call: TRBV6-2/TRBV6-3
clone_size: few
d_call: TRBD2

cdr3_aa: CASSYYREQETQYF
cdr3_nt: TGCGCCAGCAGCTATTACAGGGAACAGGAGACCCAGTACTTC
j_call: TRBJ2-5
v_call: TRBV4-1
clone_size: -
d_call: -

cdr3_aa: CSAASGRSPFGQYF
cdr3_nt: TGTAGTGCCGCGAGCGGTAGATCCCCTTTCGGGCAGTACTTC
j_call: TRBJ2-7
v_call: TRBV20-1
clone_size: -
d_call: -

cdr3_aa: CASSRSRGHRDTQYF
cdr3_nt: TGTGCCAGCAGTCGATCCAGGGGGCATAGAGATACGCAGTATTTT
j_call: TRBJ2-3
v_call: TRBV2
clone_size: few
d_call: TRBD1

cdr3_aa: CSASGGGSSYEQYF
cdr3_nt: TGCAGTGCTAGTGGGGGGGGGAGCTCCTACGAGCAGTACTTC
j_call: TRBJ2-7
v_call: TRBV20-1
clone_size: medium-sized
d_call: TRBD2

cdr3_aa: CSASSVTTFYEQFF
cdr3_nt: TGCAGTGCTAGCTCGGTAACGACTTTTTATGAGCAGTTCTTC
j_call: TRBJ2-1
v_call: TRBV20-1
clone_size: once
d_call: -

cdr3_aa: CASSQAGANNYGYTF
cdr3_nt: TGTGCCAGCAGCCAGGCAGGGGCGAATAACTATGGCTACACCTTC
j_call: TRBJ1-2
v_call: TRBV6-2/TRBV6-3
clone_size: medium-sized
d_call: -

cdr3_aa: CASASGSGNEQFF
cdr3_nt: TGTGCCAGCGCTAGCGGGAGTGGGAATGAGCAGTTCTTC
j_call: TRBJ2-1
v_call: TRBV6-1
clone_size: few
d_call: TRBD2

cdr3_aa: CAWTGTRGYEQYF
cdr3_nt: TGTGCCTGGACCGGGACAAGAGGCTACGAGCAGTACTTC
j_call: TRBJ2-7
v_call: TRBV30
clone_size: medium-sized
d_call: -

cdr3_aa: CASRRQRSYEQYF
cdr3_nt: TGTGCCAGCAGAAGACAGAGGTCTTACGAGCAGTACTTC
j_call: TRBJ2-7
v_call: TRBV28
clone_size: -
d_call: -

cdr3_aa: CASSPWTPSSYEQYF
cdr3_nt: TGTGCCAGCAGTCCCTGGACGCCAAGCTCCTACGAGCAGTACTTC
j_call: TRBJ2-7
v_call: TRBV28
clone_size: medium-sized
d_call: -

cdr3_aa: CAISETTLQETKYF
cdr3_nt: TGTGCCATCAGTGAAACGACACTCCAAGAGACCAAGTACTTC
j_call: TRBJ2-5
v_call: TRBV10-3
clone_size: -
d_call: -

cdr3_aa: CASSDLTGREQYF
cdr3_nt: TGTGCCAGTAGTGACTTGACAGGGCGAGAGCAGTACTTC
j_call: TRBJ2-7
v_call: TRBV19
clone_size: -
d_call: TRBD1

cdr3_aa: CASSLGLAGGVLEEQYF
cdr3_nt: TGCGCCAGCAGCTTAGGACTAGCGGGAGGGGTTTTAGAGGAGCAGTACTTC
j_call: TRBJ2-7
v_call: TRBV5-1
clone_size: medium-sized
d_call: TRBD2

cdr3_aa: CASSLGLAGDDTQYF
cdr3_nt: TGTGCCAGCAGCTTGGGACTAGCGGGAGATGATACGCAGTATTTT
j_call: TRBJ2-3
v_call: TRBV9
clone_size: -
d_call: TRBD2

cdr3_aa: CASSLGRLAGRLTQYF
cdr3_nt: TGTGCCAGCAGCTTAGGGAGACTAGCGGGACGGTTAACGCAGTATTTT
j_call: TRBJ2-3
v_call: TRBV11-2
clone_size: many
d_call: TRBD2

cdr3_aa: CASRWSPSAYNKQFF
cdr3_nt: TGTGCCAGCAGGTGGTCCCCTAGTGCTTACAATAAGCAGTTCTTC
j_call: TRBJ2-1
v_call: TRBV6-1
clone_size: few
d_call: -

cdr3_aa: CASSYSGQINTGELFF
cdr3_nt: TGTGCCAGCAGTTACTCAGGACAGATTAACACCGGGGAGCTGTTTTTT
j_call: TRBJ2-2
v_call: TRBV6-6
clone_size: few
d_call: -

cdr3_aa: CASTPGQGRYGYTF
cdr3_nt: TGTGCCAGCACCCCCGGACAGGGGAGGTATGGCTACACCTTC
j_call: TRBJ1-2
v_call: TRBV7-2
clone_size: -
d_call: TRBD1

cdr3_aa: CASGPIAGGPNEQFF
cdr3_nt: TGTGCCAGCGGGCCCATAGCGGGAGGGCCTAATGAGCAGTTCTTC
j_call: TRBJ2-1
v_call: TRBV6-1
clone_size: many
d_call: TRBD2

cdr3_aa: CASSEREQDTQYF
cdr3_nt: TGTGCCAGCAGTGAGCGGGAGCAAGATACGCAGTATTTT
j_call: TRBJ2-3
v_call: TRBV6-1
clone_size: few
d_call: TRBD2

cdr3_aa: CASRHAGQVFEQYF
cdr3_nt: TGTGCCAGCAGGCATGCGGGACAGGTCTTTGAGCAGTACTTC
j_call: TRBJ2-7
v_call: TRBV28
clone_size: few
d_call: TRBD1

cdr3_aa: CASSKTAANQPQHF
cdr3_nt: TGTGCCAGCAGCAAGACAGCCGCCAATCAGCCCCAGCATTTT
j_call: TRBJ1-5
v_call: TRBV3-1
clone_size: many
d_call: -

cdr3_aa: CAGSPLTGLYF
cdr3_nt: TGTGCCGGCAGTCCCCTGACAGGTCTGTACTTC
j_call: TRBJ2-7
v_call: TRBV6-1
clone_size: -
d_call: -

cdr3_aa: CASSVIGGWGGTEAFF
cdr3_nt: TGTGCCAGCAGCGTTATCGGCGGGTGGGGGGGCACTGAAGCTTTCTTT
j_call: TRBJ1-1
v_call: TRBV9
clone_size: -
d_call: -

cdr3_aa: CATSRTRVWETEAFF
cdr3_nt: TGTGCCACCAGCAGAACTAGGGTGTGGGAGACTGAAGCTTTCTTT
j_call: TRBJ1-1
v_call: TRBV15
clone_size: few
d_call: -

cdr3_aa: CASRWSPSAYNEQFF
cdr3_nt: TGTGCCAGCAGGTGGTCCCCTAGCGCTTACAATGAGCAGTTCTTC
j_call: TRBJ2-1
v_call: TRBV6-1
clone_size: medium-sized
d_call: -

cdr3_aa: CASSLAGQNEKLFF
cdr3_nt: TGTGCCAGCAGCTTAGCGGGACAAAATGAAAAACTGTTTTTT
j_call: TRBJ1-4
v_call: TRBV7-9
clone_size: many
d_call: -

cdr3_aa: CASSHGQGFLAFF
cdr3_nt: TGTGCCAGCAGCCACGGACAGGGGTTTTTAGCTTTCTTT
j_call: TRBJ1-1
v_call: TRBV3-1
clone_size: many
d_call: TRBD1

cdr3_aa: CASISVREGRGEQYF
cdr3_nt: TGTGCCAGCATCTCGGTGCGTGAGGGCCGGGGCGAGCAGTACTTC
j_call: TRBJ2-7
v_call: TRBV27
clone_size: few
d_call: -

cdr3_aa: CASSQVGQVKDGYTF
cdr3_nt: TGCGCCAGCAGCCAAGTGGGACAGGTTAAGGATGGCTACACCTTC
j_call: TRBJ1-2
v_call: TRBV4-1
clone_size: -
d_call: TRBD1

cdr3_aa: CAISAVPCYSGNTIYF
cdr3_nt: TGTGCCATCAGCGCCGTGCCCTGTTACTCTGGAAACACCATATATTTT
j_call: TRBJ1-3
v_call: TRBV7-6
clone_size: -
d_call: -

cdr3_aa: CANRPQGLGSYEQYF
cdr3_nt: TGCGCCAACAGGCCCCAAGGACTGGGTTCCTACGAGCAGTACTTC
j_call: TRBJ2-7
v_call: TRBV10-2
clone_size: -
d_call: -

cdr3_aa: CSARVGGNEQYF
cdr3_nt: TGCAGTGCTAGGGTGGGGGGCAACGAGCAGTACTTC
j_call: TRBJ2-7
v_call: TRBV20-1
clone_size: -
d_call: -

cdr3_aa: CASSPGTGSEKLFF
cdr3_nt: TGTGCCAGCAGCCCCGGGACAGGGAGCGAAAAACTGTTTTTT
j_call: TRBJ1-4
v_call: TRBV2
clone_size: -
d_call: TRBD1

cdr3_aa: CASSPWAIDEQFF
cdr3_nt: TGTGCCAGCAGCCCCTGGGCCATCGATGAGCAGTTCTTC
j_call: TRBJ2-1
v_call: TRBV7-8
clone_size: many
d_call: -

cdr3_aa: CAWSVAGTGNTIYF
cdr3_nt: TGTGCCTGGAGTGTCGCGGGAACTGGAAACACCATATATTTT
j_call: TRBJ1-3
v_call: TRBV30
clone_size: -
d_call: -

cdr3_aa: CASSYTGYYNEQFF
cdr3_nt: TGTGCCAGCTCTTATACCGGTTATTACAATGAGCAGTTCTTC
j_call: TRBJ2-1
v_call: TRBV18
clone_size: few
d_call: -

cdr3_aa: CASSPRDIPTTHYGYTF
cdr3_nt: TGTGCCAGCAGCCCCCGGGACATCCCCACCACTCACTATGGCTACACCTTC
j_call: TRBJ1-2
v_call: TRBV6-1
clone_size: -
d_call: -

cdr3_aa: CASRLNPRTENTIYF
cdr3_nt: TGTGCCAGCAGACTGAATCCTCGTACGGAAAACACCATATATTTT
j_call: TRBJ1-3
v_call: TRBV6-1
clone_size: few
d_call: -

cdr3_aa: CASSPKRDYTSYEQYF
cdr3_nt: TGTGCCAGCAGCCCAAAACGGGACTACACCTCCTACGAGCAGTACTTC
j_call: TRBJ2-7
v_call: TRBV7-8
clone_size: medium-sized
d_call: TRBD2

cdr3_aa: CASSQGPEAFF
cdr3_nt: TGTGCCAGCAGCCAGGGGCCTGAAGCTTTCTTT
j_call: TRBJ1-1
v_call: TRBV2
clone_size: few
d_call: -